This record looks at one T cell receptor beta chain sequence and its context. Its antigen is unknown. This sample is part of a study of cytomegalovirus exposure and HLA in healthy donors. Study-wide results and caveats: Later analysis identified some 16,000 TCR beta sequences associated with HLA alleles, using a false discovery rate threshold of 0.05. Among TCR beta chains, those listed as cytomegalovirus-associated numbered under 200. Other equally common chains were less clonally expanded than HLA-associated TCR beta chains, a later analysis showed.

The CDR3 extends over 13 amino acids. The germline V gene has CDR1 MNHEY and CDR2 SMNVEV (reference sequence). V was cut by 3 bases and J by 6 bases, with 12 bases left in between. Primers for the PCR totalled 60 Vbeta and 13 Jbeta. The assay was immunoSEQ multiplex PCR, and TCRdb's table has in-frame clones only and misses some. The table has around 170,000 clones, 80% seen once; the top ten hold under 2%. J is TRBJ2-7 and V is TRBV27; D remains ambiguous. Sequencing used PBMCs. The clonotype comes from a woman in her 30s in good health and CMV-seronegative. The CDR3 reads CASSLDGLGEQYF. The CDR3 coding sequence is TGTGCCAGCAGTTTGGATGGGCTGGGCGAGCAGTACTTC.